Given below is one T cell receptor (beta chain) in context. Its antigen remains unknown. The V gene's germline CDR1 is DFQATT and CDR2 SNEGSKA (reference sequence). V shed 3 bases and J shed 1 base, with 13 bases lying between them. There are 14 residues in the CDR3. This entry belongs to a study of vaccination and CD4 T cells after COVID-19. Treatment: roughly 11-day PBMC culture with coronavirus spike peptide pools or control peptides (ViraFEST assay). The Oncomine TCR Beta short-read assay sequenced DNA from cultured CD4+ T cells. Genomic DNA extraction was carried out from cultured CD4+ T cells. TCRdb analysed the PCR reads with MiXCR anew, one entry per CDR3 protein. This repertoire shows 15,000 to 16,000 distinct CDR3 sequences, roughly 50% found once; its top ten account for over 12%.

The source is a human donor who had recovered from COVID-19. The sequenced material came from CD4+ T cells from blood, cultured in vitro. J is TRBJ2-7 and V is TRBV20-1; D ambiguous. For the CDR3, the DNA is TGCAGTGCTAGCGCACGCCCCTCTTCCTACGAGCAGTACTTC. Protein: CSASARPSSYEQYF.